The subject of this entry is one TCR beta chain. What it binds is not known. Libraries were prepared by immunoSEQ multiplex PCR; TCRdb keeps only in-frame clonotypes and omits some of them. The data show 150,000 or so clones, about nine tenths seen once. Recipients boosted at about 4 weeks or about 12 weeks are pooled. Germline loops: CDR1 SGHNT, CDR2 YYREEE (reference sequence). This CDR3 contains 13 residues. These data are taken from a study of T cell responses to AZD1222 COVID-19 vaccine. General study results and limits: At baseline, seropositivity was found in only a handful of AZD1222 recipients. Along spike, vaccine-associated CD4 TCRs were found throughout, with dominance at 160-218 and 743-854. Unmutated variant regions are reportedly the target of nearly half of TCRs that are spike-specific.

This receptor was identified in an adult who received the AZD1222 COVID-19 vaccine. The specimen comprised peripheral blood, sampled 28 days after the second AZD1222 dose. This chain joins TRBV5-4 and TRBJ1-3; maybe TRBD1 (6 bases). Here the CDR3 reads CATRTASGNTIYF. The CDR3 DNA reads TGTGCAACCCGGACAGCTTCTGGAAACACCATATATTTT.